The clone carrying this T cell receptor beta chain has at least ten counts. Germline V gene lookup returns CDR1 SGDLS and CDR2 YYNGEE. V lost 0 bases to trimming and J lost 8 bases; unmatched junction nucleotides: 7. The CDR3 sequence is 16 residues long. This sample is drawn from a study of CD8 T cells in ankylosing spondylitis. TCRdb re-derived calls from the 5' RACE reads in MiXCR, one entry per CDR3 protein. The sample has approximately 45,000 distinct CDR3 sequences, about 4.2% seen once. The TCR was taken from a female donor with ankylosing spondylitis or in good health (not recorded which). V gene TRBV9 combines with J gene TRBJ2-1; 11 bases fit TRBD2. The sample taken for sequencing was blood, either unsorted or a sorted T cell fraction (not recorded which). This CDR3 is CASSVDQTSGDDEQFF. The CDR3 DNA reads as TGTGCCAGCAGCGTAGACCAGACTAGCGGGGATGATGAGCAGTTCTTC.